The rows below give T cell receptor beta chains drawn from one sample of a study of STAT3 mutations in large granular lymphocyte leukemia. Clones were read by immunoSEQ multiplex PCR, and TCRdb kept only the in-frame ones, dropping some. The table lists under 25,000 clones, around 92% of them singletons. Specimen: peripheral blood mononuclear cells. These receptors came from a man aged 55 to 70 with T-cell large granular lymphocyte leukemia. Some clones in this sample may be carry-over from other donors' samples. CDR3s include the opening cysteine and the closing phenylalanine or tryptophan. Fields, in order: J gene, clone size, D gene, V gene, CDR3 DNA, CDR3 protein. A D gene is named only where the DNA matches it firmly. Some rows have no size entry. The others give once, few or many, or a class for an expanded clone.

J: TRBJ2-7; size: -; D: TRBD1; V: TRBV5-4; DNA: TGTGCCAGCACTAAAGACAGGGGTTCCTACGAGCAGTACTTC; CDR3: CASTKDRGSYEQYF
J: TRBJ2-2; size: -; D: TRBD2; V: TRBV30; DNA: TGTGCCTCCCAGAGGTCCGGGACTAGCGGTAACACCGGGGAGCTGTTTTTT; CDR3: CASQRSGTSGNTGELFF
J: TRBJ1-1; size: -; D: -; V: TRBV5-1; DNA: TGCGCCAGCAGCTTTTCAGGGAGGACTGAAGCTTTCTTT; CDR3: CASSFSGRTEAFF
J: TRBJ1-4; size: -; D: -; V: TRBV18; DNA: TGTGCCAGCTCACTCAAGGCCAGGGTGGAAAAACTGTTTTTT; CDR3: CASSLKARVEKLFF
J: TRBJ2-2; size: -; D: -; V: TRBV19; DNA: TGTGCCAGTAGTCCTGATGCCGGGGAGCTGTTTTTT; CDR3: CASSPDAGELFF
J: TRBJ2-2; size: -; D: TRBD2; V: TRBV5-4; DNA: TGTGCCAGCAGCTTGGGGCAGGCTAGCGGGAGTTTGGGCGGGGAGCTGTTTTTT; CDR3: CASSLGQASGSLGGELFF
J: TRBJ1-4; size: -; D: TRBD1; V: TRBV7-6; DNA: TGTGCCAGCAGAGCTGGGACAGGGGCAACTAATGAAAAACTGTTTTTT; CDR3: CASRAGTGATNEKLFF
J: TRBJ1-2; size: -; D: -; V: TRBV7-2; DNA: TGTGCCAGCAGTTCTACCGGGACCTCTATACGGTATGGCTACACCTTC; CDR3: CASSSTGTSIRYGYTF
J: TRBJ2-1; size: -; D: -; V: TRBV7-2; DNA: TGTGCCAGTCAGGGTGGAGACAGGTTGGTGTTCTTC; CDR3: CASQGGDRLVFF
J: TRBJ2-5; size: -; D: -; V: TRBV25-1; DNA: TGTGCCAGCAGTGAATCGGGGAATGCTGAGACCCAGTACTTC; CDR3: CASSESGNAETQYF
J: TRBJ1-2; size: -; D: -; V: TRBV6-6; DNA: TGTGCCAGCAGTTACTCGGGGGAAACTGGCTACACCTTC; CDR3: CASSYSGETGYTF
J: TRBJ2-2; size: -; D: -; V: TRBV5-1; DNA: TGCGCCAGCAGCCCGGTGGAGGGCCACACCGGGGAGCTGTTTTTT; CDR3: CASSPVEGHTGELFF
J: TRBJ1-5; size: -; D: -; V: TRBV7-9; DNA: TGTGCCAGCAGCTCCGACAGGAATTATCAGCCCCAGCATTTT; CDR3: CASSSDRNYQPQHF
J: TRBJ2-7; size: -; D: TRBD1; V: TRBV5-1; DNA: TGCGCCAGCAGCGACCCGGGACAGCCGGGCGAGCAGTACTTC; CDR3: CASSDPGQPGEQYF
J: TRBJ2-3; size: -; D: TRBD1; V: TRBV25-1; DNA: TGTGCCAGCAGTGAAGGACAGGGGGGGACAGATACGCAGTATTTT; CDR3: CASSEGQGGTDTQYF
J: TRBJ2-5; size: -; D: -; V: TRBV6-5; DNA: TGTGCCAGCAGACCCACCGGAGGACAAGAGACCCAGTACTTC; CDR3: CASRPTGGQETQYF
J: TRBJ2-2; size: once; D: -; V: TRBV6-5; DNA: TGTGCCAGCAGAGGAACCGGGGACACCGGGGAGCTGTTTTTT; CDR3: CASRGTGDTGELFF
J: TRBJ2-7; size: few; D: TRBD1; V: TRBV19; DNA: TGTGCCACCTCAAGGACAGGGCCCTACGAGCAGTACTTC; CDR3: CATSRTGPYEQYF
J: TRBJ2-4; size: -; D: -; V: TRBV30; DNA: TGTGCCTGGAGTGTTGGGCGCCGGGCCAAAAACATTCAGTACTTC; CDR3: CAWSVGRRAKNIQYF
J: TRBJ2-1; size: -; D: TRBD2; V: TRBV5-4; DNA: TGTGCCAGCAGCCGGGGGGTAGCGGGAGACAATGAGCAGTTCTTC; CDR3: CASSRGVAGDNEQFF
J: TRBJ2-2; size: -; D: -; V: TRBV7-2; DNA: TGTGCCAGCAGCTTTCCGGGTGGGGAGCTGTTTTTT; CDR3: CASSFPGGELFF
J: TRBJ2-3; size: -; D: TRBD2; V: TRBV25-1; DNA: TGTGCCAGCAGTGGGACTAGCGGGAGCACAGATACGCAGTATTTT; CDR3: CASSGTSGSTDTQYF
J: TRBJ2-3; size: -; D: -; V: TRBV27; DNA: TGTGCCAGCAGTTTAGGAGGTGTTAGGGCAGATACGCAGTATTTT; CDR3: CASSLGGVRADTQYF
J: TRBJ2-7; size: -; D: TRBD2; V: TRBV4-2; DNA: TGTGCCAGCAGCCCACAGCGGGGTAACTACGAGCAGTACTTC; CDR3: CASSPQRGNYEQYF
J: TRBJ2-7; size: -; D: TRBD1; V: TRBV6-5; DNA: TGTGCCAGCAGTTACGGGACAGGGGGTTCCCACGAGCAGTACTTC; CDR3: CASSYGTGGSHEQYF
J: TRBJ2-1; size: -; D: -; V: TRBV27; DNA: TGTGCCAGCAGTCCGGAGACTAGAGGGAATGAGCAGTTCTTC; CDR3: CASSPETRGNEQFF
J: TRBJ2-2; size: -; D: TRBD1; V: TRBV5-1; DNA: TGCGCCAGCAGCTCTACAGGGGGTTATTCCGGGGAGCTGTTTTTT; CDR3: CASSSTGGYSGELFF
J: TRBJ2-1; size: -; D: TRBD2; V: TRBV27; DNA: TGTGCCAGCAGCTCGGGACTAGCGGGATTCAATGAGCAGTTCTTC; CDR3: CASSSGLAGFNEQFF
J: TRBJ1-1; size: -; D: -; V: TRBV7-9; DNA: TGTGCCAGCAGAGGGACATCTTACACTGAAGCTTTCTTT; CDR3: CASRGTSYTEAFF
J: TRBJ2-3; size: -; D: TRBD1; V: TRBV5-1; DNA: TGCGCCAGCACGGACAGGGGGCCCCCAGATACGCAGTATTTT; CDR3: CASTDRGPPDTQYF
J: TRBJ1-5; size: -; D: -; V: TRBV21-1; DNA: TGTGCCAGCCCCAGGGCAGGGGATCAGCCCCAGCATTTT; CDR3: CASPRAGDQPQHF
J: TRBJ2-7; size: -; D: -; V: TRBV1; DNA: TGCACCAGCAGCCACCCTTTAGAAGCGGGAGGGGCCCCCTACGAGCAGTACTTC; CDR3: CTSSHPLEAGGAPYEQYF
J: TRBJ1-3; size: -; D: -; V: TRBV18; DNA: TGTGCCAGCTCACCTCGGGGAGAACCTCTGGGTGGAAACACCATATATTTT; CDR3: CASSPRGEPLGGNTIYF
J: TRBJ2-7; size: once; D: -; V: TRBV5-1; DNA: TGCGCCAGCAGCCGGGAGTGGAGTTCCAGCTCCTACGAGCAGTACTTC; CDR3: CASSREWSSSSYEQYF
J: TRBJ2-5; size: -; D: -; V: TRBV9; DNA: TGTGCCAGCAGCGTAGCTCAGGGCCCAGAGACCCAGTACTTC; CDR3: CASSVAQGPETQYF
J: TRBJ2-7; size: once; D: -; V: TRBV7-9; DNA: TGTGCCAGCAGCTCAACCGGCCCCTCCTACGAGCAGTACTTC; CDR3: CASSSTGPSYEQYF
J: TRBJ1-2; size: -; D: -; V: TRBV23-1; DNA: TGCGCCAGCAGTCCTCCGACTCTCCTTTGGACTCACAATGGCTACACCTTC; CDR3: CASSPPTLLWTHNGYTF
J: TRBJ1-1; size: -; D: -; V: TRBV2; DNA: TGTGCCAGCATTAGAGACCCGAACACTGAAGCTTTCTTT; CDR3: CASIRDPNTEAFF
J: TRBJ2-7; size: -; D: -; V: TRBV19; DNA: TGTGCCAGTGGACGTGGGCCCGCTGAGCAGTACTTC; CDR3: CASGRGPAEQYF
J: TRBJ2-7; size: -; D: TRBD2; V: TRBV7-9; DNA: TGTGCCAGCAGCAGAATGGGACTAGCGGGAGTTTACAATCTCTGTCGGCAGTACTTC; CDR3: CASSRMGLAGVYNLCRQYF
J: TRBJ2-7; size: -; D: -; V: TRBV7-2; DNA: TGTGCCAGCAGCTGGGGTGGATCCTACGAGCAGTACTTC; CDR3: CASSWGGSYEQYF
J: TRBJ2-3; size: -; D: -; V: TRBV7-9; DNA: TGTGCCAGCAGCTTAGAGGGTAGCACAGATACGCAGTATTTT; CDR3: CASSLEGSTDTQYF
J: TRBJ2-1; size: -; D: -; V: TRBV4-1; DNA: TGCGCCAGCAGCCGGCCGCGGGTGGGGCAGTTCTTC; CDR3: CASSRPRVGQFF
J: TRBJ2-5; size: -; D: -; V: TRBV5-1; DNA: TGCGCCAGCAGCTTGGAGGGCCCTAGGTCTGGGGCCCAGTACTTC; CDR3: CASSLEGPRSGAQYF